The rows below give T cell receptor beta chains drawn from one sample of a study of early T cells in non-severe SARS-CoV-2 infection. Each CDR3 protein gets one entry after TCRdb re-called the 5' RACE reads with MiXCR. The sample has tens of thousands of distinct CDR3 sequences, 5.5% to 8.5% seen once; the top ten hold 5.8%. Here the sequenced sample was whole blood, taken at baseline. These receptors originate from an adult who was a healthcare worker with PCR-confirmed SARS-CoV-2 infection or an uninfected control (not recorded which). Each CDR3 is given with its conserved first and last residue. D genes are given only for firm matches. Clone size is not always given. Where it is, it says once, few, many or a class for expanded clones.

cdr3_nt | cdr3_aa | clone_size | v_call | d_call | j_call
TGTGCCATCGGGACTAGCGGGGGCGCTCCCTACGAGCAGTACTTC | CAIGTSGGAPYEQYF | many | TRBV10-3 | TRBD2 | TRBJ2-7
TGCAAGCCGGGACAGATCGATCAGCCCCAGCATTTT | CKPGQIDQPQHF | many | TRBV29-1 | TRBD1 | TRBJ1-5
TGTGCCAGCTCACCAGGCAGAATGAACACTGAAGCTTTCTTT | CASSPGRMNTEAFF | . | TRBV18 | . | TRBJ1-1
TGTGCCAGCAGCCCCCAACAGGGGGCCACCTACAATGAGCAGTTCTTC | CASSPQQGATYNEQFF | few | TRBV7-9 | TRBD1 | TRBJ2-1
TGCAGCGTTGAATTATTAAAGTACACTGAAGCTTTCTTT | CSVELLKYTEAFF | many | TRBV29-1 | . | TRBJ1-1
TGTGCCAGCAGCTACAGAGCTCGGAATGAGCAGTTCTTC | CASSYRARNEQFF | many | TRBV7-2 | . | TRBJ2-1
TGTGCCACCAGCAGAGCATATTCCCAGGACACCATATATTTT | CATSRAYSQDTIYF | many | TRBV15 | . | TRBJ1-3
TGCGCCAGCAGCAACTCGGACAGGACAGGGGAAGGTCCCTACGAGCAGTACTTC | CASSNSDRTGEGPYEQYF | . | TRBV4-3 | TRBD1 | TRBJ2-7
TGCAGTGCTCTTCCTCAGGGGGGGGAGACTAACTATGGCTACACCTTC | CSALPQGGETNYGYTF | many | TRBV20-1 | TRBD1 | TRBJ1-2
TGTGCCAGCAGTGAAGTACGGGGAGAGACCCAGTACTTC | CASSEVRGETQYF | . | TRBV2 | . | TRBJ2-5
TGTGCCAGCAGTTCCGTTCCCATCGCCTACGAGCAGTACTTC | CASSSVPIAYEQYF | many | TRBV27 | . | TRBJ2-7
TGTGCCAGCAGTTACCCCGCTGGGGGGCGAGAGACCCAGTACTTC | CASSYPAGGRETQYF | many | TRBV2 | . | TRBJ2-5
TGTGCCAGCTCACCACCTGGGCGAGATACGCAGTATTTT | CASSPPGRDTQYF | many | TRBV18 | . | TRBJ2-3
TGTGCCAGCAGCCCCGGGACAAGGGTCGAGCAGTACTTC | CASSPGTRVEQYF | many | TRBV12-3/TRBV12-4 | . | TRBJ2-7
TGTGCCAGCAGCGGGGGACTCTTAGGCCTCTACAATGAGCAGTTCTTC | CASSGGLLGLYNEQFF | many | TRBV5-6 | . | TRBJ2-1
TGTGCCAGCAGCCAACTGGGAGATACGCAGTATTTT | CASSQLGDTQYF | . | TRBV3-1 | . | TRBJ2-3
TGCGCCAGCAGTCAAACGAACGGAGAGACCCAGTACTTC | CASSQTNGETQYF | few | TRBV5-1 | . | TRBJ2-5
TGTGCCAGCTCACCCCGCTTATTACCTAATGAGCAGTTCTTC | CASSPRLLPNEQFF | many | TRBV18 | . | TRBJ2-1
TGTGCCAGCAGCTCCTCCGGGGGCCCCGATCACACTGAAGCTTTCTTT | CASSSSGGPDHTEAFF | many | TRBV11-2 | . | TRBJ1-1
TGTGCCAGCAGTTTGGAGGGGATGAACATTCAGTACTTC | CASSLEGMNIQYF | many | TRBV12-3/TRBV12-4 | . | TRBJ2-4
TGCAGTGCTGTACAACAGGGGACCTGGGGCTACACCTTC | CSAVQQGTWGYTF | . | TRBV20-1 | TRBD1 | TRBJ1-2
TGTGCCAGCAGCCAATATACAGGGGAAGACTATGGCTACACCTTC | CASSQYTGEDYGYTF | few | TRBV3-1 | TRBD1 | TRBJ1-2
TGTGCCAGCAGTCCAAACCCGGCCTGGACAGCTGAAGCTTTCTTT | CASSPNPAWTAEAFF | few | TRBV12-3/TRBV12-4 | . | TRBJ1-1
TGTGCCAGCAGTCTAGCGGGGGGGACAGATACGCAGTATTTT | CASSLAGGTDTQYF | few | TRBV6-5 | TRBD2 | TRBJ2-3
TGTGCCAGCAGCTCATGGGGTCTAGGAGAGACCCAGTACTTC | CASSSWGLGETQYF | . | TRBV28 | . | TRBJ2-5
TGTGCCAGCAGCCAAGCCCCAGGGGGCTACAATGAGCAGTTCTTC | CASSQAPGGYNEQFF | . | TRBV3-1 | TRBD1 | TRBJ2-1
TGTGCCAGCAGCTCCACCTGGGACAGACAAGAGACCCAGTACTTC | CASSSTWDRQETQYF | . | TRBV12-3/TRBV12-4 | TRBD1 | TRBJ2-5
TGTGCCAGCTCACAGACAGGAACCTCCTACGAGCAGTACTTC | CASSQTGTSYEQYF | few | TRBV18 | . | TRBJ2-7
TGCAGTGCTCCTAATCAGCCCCAGCATTTT | CSAPNQPQHF | many | TRBV20-1 | . | TRBJ1-5